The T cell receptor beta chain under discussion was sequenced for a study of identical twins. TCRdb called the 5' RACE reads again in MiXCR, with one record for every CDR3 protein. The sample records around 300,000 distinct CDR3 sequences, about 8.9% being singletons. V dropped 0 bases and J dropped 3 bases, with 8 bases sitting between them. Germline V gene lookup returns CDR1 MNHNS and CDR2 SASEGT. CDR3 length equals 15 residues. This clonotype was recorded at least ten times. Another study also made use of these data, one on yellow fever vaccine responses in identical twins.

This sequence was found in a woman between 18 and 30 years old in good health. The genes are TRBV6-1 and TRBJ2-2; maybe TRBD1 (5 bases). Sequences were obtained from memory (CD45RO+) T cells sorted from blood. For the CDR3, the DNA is TGTGCCAGCAGTGAAGCAGGGGATCACACCGGGGAGCTGTTTTTT. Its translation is CASSEAGDHTGELFF.